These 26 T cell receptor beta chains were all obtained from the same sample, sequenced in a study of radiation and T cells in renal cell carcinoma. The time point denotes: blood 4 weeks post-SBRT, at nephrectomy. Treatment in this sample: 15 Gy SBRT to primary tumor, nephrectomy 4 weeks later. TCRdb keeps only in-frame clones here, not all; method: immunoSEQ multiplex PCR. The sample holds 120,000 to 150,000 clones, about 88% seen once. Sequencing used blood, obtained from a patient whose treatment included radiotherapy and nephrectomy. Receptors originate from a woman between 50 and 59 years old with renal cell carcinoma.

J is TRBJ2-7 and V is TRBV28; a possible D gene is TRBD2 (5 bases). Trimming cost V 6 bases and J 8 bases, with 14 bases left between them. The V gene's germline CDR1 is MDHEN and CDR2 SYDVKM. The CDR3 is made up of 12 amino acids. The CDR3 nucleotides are TGTGCCAGCAGAGCCGGGGAATACCAGCAGTACTTC. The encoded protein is CASRAGEYQQYF.

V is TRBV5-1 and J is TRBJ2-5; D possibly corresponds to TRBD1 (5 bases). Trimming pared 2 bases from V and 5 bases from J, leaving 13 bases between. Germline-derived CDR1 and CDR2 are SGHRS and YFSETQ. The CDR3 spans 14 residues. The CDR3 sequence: CASSFEAGQETQYF. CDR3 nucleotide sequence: TGCGCCAGCAGCTTTGAAGCAGGGCAGGAGACCCAGTACTTC. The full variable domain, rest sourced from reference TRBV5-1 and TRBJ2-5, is KAGVTQTPRYLIKTRGQQVTLSCSPISGHRSVSWYQQTPGQGLQFLFEYFSETQRNKGNFPGRFSGRQFSNSRSEMNVSTLELGDSALYLCASSFEAGQETQYFGPGTRLLVL.

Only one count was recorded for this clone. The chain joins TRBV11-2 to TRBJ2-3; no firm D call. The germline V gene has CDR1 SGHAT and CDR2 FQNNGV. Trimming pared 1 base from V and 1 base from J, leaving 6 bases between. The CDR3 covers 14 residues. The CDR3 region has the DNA TGTGCCAGCAGCTTAGGGGCTGGCACAGATACGCAGTATTTT. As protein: CASSLGAGTDTQYF.

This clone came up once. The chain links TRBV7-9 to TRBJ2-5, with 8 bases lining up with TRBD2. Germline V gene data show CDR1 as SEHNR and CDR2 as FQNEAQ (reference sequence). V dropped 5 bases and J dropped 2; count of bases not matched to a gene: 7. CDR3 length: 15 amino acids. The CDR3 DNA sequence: TGTGCCAGCAGCGAGCGGGGGACGTTACAAGAGACCCAGTACTTC. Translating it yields CASSERGTLQETQYF. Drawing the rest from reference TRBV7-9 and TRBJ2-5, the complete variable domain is DTGVSQNPRHKITKRGQNVTFRCDPISEHNRLYWYRQTLGQGPEFLTYFQNEAQLEKSRLLSDRFSAERPKGSFSTLEIQRTEQGDSAMYLCASSERGTLQETQYFGPGTRLLVL.

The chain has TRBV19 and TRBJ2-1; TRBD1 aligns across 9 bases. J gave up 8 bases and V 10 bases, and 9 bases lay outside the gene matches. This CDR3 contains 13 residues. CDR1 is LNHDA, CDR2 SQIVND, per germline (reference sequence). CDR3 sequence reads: CATWDREVDEQFF. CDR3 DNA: TGTGCCACCTGGGACAGGGAGGTGGATGAGCAGTTCTTC.

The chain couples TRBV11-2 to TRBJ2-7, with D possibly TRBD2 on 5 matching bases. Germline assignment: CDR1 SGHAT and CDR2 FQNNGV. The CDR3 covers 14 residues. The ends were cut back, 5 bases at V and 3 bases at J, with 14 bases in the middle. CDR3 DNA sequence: TGTGCCAGCAGCCTATTACTACTAGGCTACGAGCAGTACTTC. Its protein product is CASSLLLLGYEQYF.

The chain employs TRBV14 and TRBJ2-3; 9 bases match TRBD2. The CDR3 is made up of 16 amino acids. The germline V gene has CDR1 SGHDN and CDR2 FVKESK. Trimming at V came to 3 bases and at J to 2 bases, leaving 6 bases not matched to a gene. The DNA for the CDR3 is TGTGCCAGCAGCCATATACTAGCGGGTTCCACAGATACGCAGTATTTT. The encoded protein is CASSHILAGSTDTQYF. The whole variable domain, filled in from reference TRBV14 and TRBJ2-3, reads EAGVTQFPSHSVIEKGQTVTLRCDPISGHDNLYWYRRVMGKEIKFLLHFVKESKQDESGMPNNRFLAERTGGTYSTLKVQPAELEDSGVYFCASSHILAGSTDTQYFGPGTRLTVL.

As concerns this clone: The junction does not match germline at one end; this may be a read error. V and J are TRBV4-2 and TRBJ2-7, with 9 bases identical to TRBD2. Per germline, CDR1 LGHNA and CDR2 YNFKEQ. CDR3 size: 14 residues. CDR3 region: CASSPGQTVAGEVF. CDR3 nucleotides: TGTGCCAGCAGCCCGGGACAGACCGTAGCGGGAGAGGTTTTC.

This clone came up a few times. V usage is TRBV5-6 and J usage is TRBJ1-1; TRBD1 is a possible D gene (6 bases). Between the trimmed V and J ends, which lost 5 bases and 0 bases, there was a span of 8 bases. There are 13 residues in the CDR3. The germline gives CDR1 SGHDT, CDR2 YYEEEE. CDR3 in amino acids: CASSRQVNTEAFF. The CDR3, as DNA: TGTGCCAGCAGTAGACAGGTGAACACTGAAGCTTTCTTT.

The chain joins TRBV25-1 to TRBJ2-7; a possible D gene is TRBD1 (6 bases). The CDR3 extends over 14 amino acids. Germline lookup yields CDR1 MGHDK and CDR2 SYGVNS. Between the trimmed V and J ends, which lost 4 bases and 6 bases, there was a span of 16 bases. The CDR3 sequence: CASSVSFPGAEQYF. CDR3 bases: TGTGCCAGCAGTGTCTCGTTTCCAGGGGCCGAGCAGTACTTC.

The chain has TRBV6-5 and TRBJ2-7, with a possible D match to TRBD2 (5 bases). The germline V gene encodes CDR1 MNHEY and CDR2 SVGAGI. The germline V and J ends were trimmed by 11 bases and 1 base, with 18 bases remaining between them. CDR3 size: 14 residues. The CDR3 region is CAPSSRISSYEQYF. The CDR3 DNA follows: TGTGCCCCTAGCAGCAGAATAAGTTCCTACGAGCAGTACTTC.

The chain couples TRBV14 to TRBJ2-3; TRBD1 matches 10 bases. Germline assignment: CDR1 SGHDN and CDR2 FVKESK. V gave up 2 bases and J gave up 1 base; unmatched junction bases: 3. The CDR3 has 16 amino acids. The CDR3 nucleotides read TGTGCCAGCAGCCAACCGGGACAGGGGCGCACAGATACGCAGTATTTT. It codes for CASSQPGQGRTDTQYF.

Written as DNA, the CDR3 is TGTGCCAGCCGAAGGGGGGGTCTTGGTGAAAAACTGTTTTTT. Its protein product is CASRRGGLGEKLFF. The chain recombines TRBV2 with TRBJ1-4, with D possibly TRBD1 on 6 matching bases. The germline CDR1 and CDR2 sequences are SNHLY and FYNNEI. Trimming removed 8 bases from V and 7 bases from J, with 17 bases in between. This CDR3 has 14 amino acids.

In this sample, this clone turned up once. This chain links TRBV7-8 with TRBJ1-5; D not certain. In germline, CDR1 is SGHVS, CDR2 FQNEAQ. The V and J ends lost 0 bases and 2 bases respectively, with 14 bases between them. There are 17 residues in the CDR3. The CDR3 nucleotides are TGTGCCAGCAGCTTAGCGGACGGGCGAGGTGGCAATCAGCCCCAGCATTTT. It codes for CASSLADGRGGNQPQHF.

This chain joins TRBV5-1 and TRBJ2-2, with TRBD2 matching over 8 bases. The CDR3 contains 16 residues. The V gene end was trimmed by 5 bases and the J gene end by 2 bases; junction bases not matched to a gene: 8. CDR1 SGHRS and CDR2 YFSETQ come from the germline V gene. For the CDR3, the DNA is TGCGCCAGCAGTCCGAGCGGGGGCCTCAACACCGGGGAGCTGTTTTTT. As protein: CASSPSGGLNTGELFF. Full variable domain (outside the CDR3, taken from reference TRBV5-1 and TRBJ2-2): KAGVTQTPRYLIKTRGQQVTLSCSPISGHRSVSWYQQTPGQGLQFLFEYFSETQRNKGNFPGRFSGRQFSNSRSEMNVSTLELGDSALYLCASSPSGGLNTGELFFGEGSRLTVL.

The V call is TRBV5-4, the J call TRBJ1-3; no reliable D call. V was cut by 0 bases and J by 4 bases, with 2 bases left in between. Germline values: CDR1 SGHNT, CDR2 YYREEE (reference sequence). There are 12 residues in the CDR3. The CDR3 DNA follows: TGTGCCAGCAGCTTGGTAGGAAACACCATATATTTT. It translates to CASSLVGNTIYF.

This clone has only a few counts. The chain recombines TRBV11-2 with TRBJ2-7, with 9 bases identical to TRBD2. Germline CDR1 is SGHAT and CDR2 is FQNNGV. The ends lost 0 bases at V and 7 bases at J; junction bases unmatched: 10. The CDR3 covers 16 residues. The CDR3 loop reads CASSLDLSSGEGEQYF. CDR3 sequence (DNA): TGTGCCAGCAGCTTAGATCTGTCTAGCGGGGAGGGAGAGCAGTACTTC.

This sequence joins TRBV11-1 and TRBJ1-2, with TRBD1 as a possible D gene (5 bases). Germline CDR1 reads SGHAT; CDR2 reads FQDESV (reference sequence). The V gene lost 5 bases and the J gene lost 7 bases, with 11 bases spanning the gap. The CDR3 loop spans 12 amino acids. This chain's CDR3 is CASSPGTFGYTF. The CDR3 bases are TGTGCCAGCAGCCCGGGGACTTTTGGCTACACCTTC.

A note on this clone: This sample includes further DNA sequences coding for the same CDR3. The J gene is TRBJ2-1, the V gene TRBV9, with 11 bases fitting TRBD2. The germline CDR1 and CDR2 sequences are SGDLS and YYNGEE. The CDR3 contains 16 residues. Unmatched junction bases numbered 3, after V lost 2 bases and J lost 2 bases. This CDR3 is CASSVGSGGAYNEQFF. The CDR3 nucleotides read TGTGCCAGCAGCGTCGGTAGCGGGGGGGCCTACAATGAGCAGTTCTTC.

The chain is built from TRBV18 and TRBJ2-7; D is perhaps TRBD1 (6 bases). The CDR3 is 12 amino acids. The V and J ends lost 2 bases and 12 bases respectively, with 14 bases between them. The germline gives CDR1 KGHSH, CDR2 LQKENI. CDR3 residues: CASSPSNRALYF. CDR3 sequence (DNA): TGTGCCAGCTCACCATCCAACAGGGCTCTGTACTTC.

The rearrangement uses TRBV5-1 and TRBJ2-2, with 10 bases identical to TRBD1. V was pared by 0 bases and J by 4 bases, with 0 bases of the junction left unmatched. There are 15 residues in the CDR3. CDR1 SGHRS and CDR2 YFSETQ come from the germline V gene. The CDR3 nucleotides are TGCGCCAGCAGCTTGGGGACAGGGGGCACCGGGGAGCTGTTTTTT. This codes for CASSLGTGGTGELFF.

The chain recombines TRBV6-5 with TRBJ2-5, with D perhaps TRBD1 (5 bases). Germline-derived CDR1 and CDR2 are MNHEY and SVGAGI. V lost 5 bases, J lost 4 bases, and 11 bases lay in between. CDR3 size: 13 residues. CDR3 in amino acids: CASSRLGRETQYF. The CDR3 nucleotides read TGTGCCAGCAGTCGACTGGGGCGAGAGACCCAGTACTTC.

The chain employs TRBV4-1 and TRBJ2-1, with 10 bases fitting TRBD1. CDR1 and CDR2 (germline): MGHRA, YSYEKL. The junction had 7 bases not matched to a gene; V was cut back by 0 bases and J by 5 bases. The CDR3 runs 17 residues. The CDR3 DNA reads TGCGCCAGCAGCCAAGATCGGGACAGGGGCCGAAACAATGAGCAGTTCTTC. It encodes CASSQDRDRGRNNEQFF.

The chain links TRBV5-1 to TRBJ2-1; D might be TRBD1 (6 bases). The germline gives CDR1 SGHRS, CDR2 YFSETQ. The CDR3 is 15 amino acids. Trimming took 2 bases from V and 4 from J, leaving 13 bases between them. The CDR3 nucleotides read TGCGCCAGCAGCTTTGGACAGCTAGCTTACAATGAGCAGTTCTTC. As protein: CASSFGQLAYNEQFF.

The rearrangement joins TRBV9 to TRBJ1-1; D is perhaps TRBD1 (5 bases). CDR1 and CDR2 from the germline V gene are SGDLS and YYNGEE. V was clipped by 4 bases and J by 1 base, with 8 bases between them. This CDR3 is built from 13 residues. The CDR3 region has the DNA TGTGCCAGCAGCATCGACAGGAACACTGAAGCTTTCTTT. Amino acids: CASSIDRNTEAFF.

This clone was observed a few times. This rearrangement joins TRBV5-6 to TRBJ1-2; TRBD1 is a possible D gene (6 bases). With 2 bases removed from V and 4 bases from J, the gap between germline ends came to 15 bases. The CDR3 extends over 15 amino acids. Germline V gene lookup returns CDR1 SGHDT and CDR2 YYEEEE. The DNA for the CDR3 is TGTGCCAGCAGCTTATCCGGGGGGCAGAGCTATGGCTACACCTTC. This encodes CASSLSGGQSYGYTF.